These 3 T cell receptor beta chains were sequenced from one sample in a study of TIL therapy for anti-PD-1-resistant metastatic lung cancer. Indicated time point: pre-treatment sample, taken before nivolumab and TIL therapy. The libraries were made with immunoSEQ v3. TCRdb's copy holds only in-frame clones and misses some; the assay was immunoSEQ multiplex PCR. Of 35,000 or so clones detected, around 67% appear once; the ten largest clones hold about 5.7%. Sample: blood, taken at baseline. The receptors were gathered from a person between 30 and 79 years old with non-small cell lung cancer.

The J gene is TRBJ2-1, the V gene TRBV5-1; 8 nucleotides align to TRBD2. Germline CDR1 and CDR2: SGHRS and YFSETQ. This CDR3 spans 15 amino acids. The J segment lost 0 bases and the V segment lost 7 bases, leaving 6 bases of the junction unmatched. This CDR3 is CASGGLATSYNEQFF. CDR3 nucleotides: TGCGCCAGCGGCGGACTAGCCACCTCCTACAATGAGCAGTTCTTC.

CDR3 in DNA: TGCAGCGTTGAACAGCGGGGAGTGGCTGGGGCCAACGTCCTGACTTTC. Its translation is CSVEQRGVAGANVLTF. V gene TRBV29-1 combines with J gene TRBJ2-6, with 7 positions matching TRBD2. This CDR3 comprises 16 residues. V shed 2 bases and J 2 bases; nucleotides not matched to a gene: 6. The V gene's germline CDR1 is SQVTM and CDR2 ANQGSEA.

The J gene is TRBJ2-1, the V gene TRBV25-1, with 9 nucleotides matching TRBD2. V dropped 3 bases and J dropped 7; count of bases not matched to a gene: 10. This CDR3 spans 16 amino acids. Germline CDR1 MGHDK, CDR2 SYGVNS. The CDR3 spells CASSDTTGTSLNEQFF. The CDR3 DNA reads TGTGCCAGCAGTGACACGACCGGGACTAGCTTGAATGAGCAGTTCTTC.